The 2 T cell receptor beta chains below were found in one sample sequenced in a study of T-cell reconstitution after alpha-beta-depleted transplantation in children. Unique molecular identifiers were used in preparing the TCRbeta library. TCRdb analysed the PCR reads with MiXCR anew, one entry per CDR3 protein. There are around 410,000 distinct CDR3 sequences in the sample; roughly a tenth occur only once, and about 5% lies in the top ten. The specimen was PBMCs from the stem cell graft donor, collected from the stem cell graft. Source of these receptors: a human donor who donated a stem cell graft to a child with acute myeloid leukemia.

This clonotype occurred a few times. The CDR3 protein is CASSLGQGFTEAFF. CDR3 nucleotides: TGTGCCAGCAGTCTAGGACAGGGTTTCACTGAAGCTTTCTTT. The chain carries TRBV27 and TRBJ1-1; 8 nucleotides match TRBD1. The CDR3 totals 14 residues. V was pared by 5 bases and J by 4 bases, with 6 bases of the junction left unmatched. Germline CDR1 reads MNHEY; CDR2 reads SMNVEV (reference sequence).

The chain has TRBV5-1 and TRBJ2-3; 14 nucleotides align to TRBD2. The V and J ends lost 4 bases and 5 bases, in that order; junction bases with no gene match: 6. The CDR3 covers 16 residues. Per germline, CDR1 SGHRS and CDR2 YFSETQ. CDR3 sequence (DNA): TGCGCCAGCAGCCAAGGGACTAGCGGGAGTCGAGATACGCAGTATTTT. This encodes CASSQGTSGSRDTQYF. The full variable domain, completed using reference TRBV5-1 and TRBJ2-3, is KAGVTQTPRYLIKTRGQQVTLSCSPISGHRSVSWYQQTPGQGLQFLFEYFSETQRNKGNFPGRFSGRQFSNSRSEMNVSTLELGDSALYLCASSQGTSGSRDTQYFGPGTRLTVL.